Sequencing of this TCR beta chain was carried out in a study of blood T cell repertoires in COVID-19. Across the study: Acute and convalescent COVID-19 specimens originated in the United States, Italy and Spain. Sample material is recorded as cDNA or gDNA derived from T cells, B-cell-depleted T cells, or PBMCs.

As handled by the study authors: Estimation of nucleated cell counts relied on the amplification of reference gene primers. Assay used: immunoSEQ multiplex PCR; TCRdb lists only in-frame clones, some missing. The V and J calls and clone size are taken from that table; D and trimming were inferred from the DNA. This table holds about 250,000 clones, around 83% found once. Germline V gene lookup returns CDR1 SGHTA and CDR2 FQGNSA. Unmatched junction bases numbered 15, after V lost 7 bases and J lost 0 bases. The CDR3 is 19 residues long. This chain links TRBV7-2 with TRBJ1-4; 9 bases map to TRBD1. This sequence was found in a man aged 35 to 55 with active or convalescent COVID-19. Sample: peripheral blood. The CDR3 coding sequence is TGTGCCAGCACCCTCTTTACCGTGGGACAGGGCTCAACTAATGAAAAACTGTTTTTT. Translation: CASTLFTVGQGSTNEKLFF.